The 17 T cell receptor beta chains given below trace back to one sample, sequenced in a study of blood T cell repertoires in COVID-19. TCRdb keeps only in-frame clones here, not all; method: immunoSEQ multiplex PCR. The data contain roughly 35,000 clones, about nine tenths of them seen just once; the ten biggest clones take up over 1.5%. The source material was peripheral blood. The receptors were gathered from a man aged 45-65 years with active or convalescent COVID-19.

This chain's CDR3 is CASSSPDSNQPQHF. CDR3 in DNA: TGTGCCAGCAGTTCTCCAGATAGCAATCAGCCCCAGCATTTT. The chain uses TRBV28 and TRBJ1-5; no clear D gene. The CDR3 has 14 amino acids. CDR1 is MDHEN, CDR2 SYDVKM, per germline. V shed 4 bases and J shed 0 bases, with 7 bases lying between them.

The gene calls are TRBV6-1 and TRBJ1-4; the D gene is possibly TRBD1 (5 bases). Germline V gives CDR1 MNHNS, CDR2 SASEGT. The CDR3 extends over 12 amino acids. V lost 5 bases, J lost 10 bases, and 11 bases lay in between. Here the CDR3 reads CASSQTGGKLFF. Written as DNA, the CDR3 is TGTGCCAGCAGTCAAACAGGTGGAAAACTGTTTTTT.

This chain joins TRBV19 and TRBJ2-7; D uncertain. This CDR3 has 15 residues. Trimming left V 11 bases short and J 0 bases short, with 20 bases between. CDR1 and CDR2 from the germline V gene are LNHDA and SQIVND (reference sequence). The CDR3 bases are TGTGCCGTCCCCAGGCCAGGTCTTAGCTCCTACGAGCAGTACTTC. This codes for CAVPRPGLSSYEQYF.

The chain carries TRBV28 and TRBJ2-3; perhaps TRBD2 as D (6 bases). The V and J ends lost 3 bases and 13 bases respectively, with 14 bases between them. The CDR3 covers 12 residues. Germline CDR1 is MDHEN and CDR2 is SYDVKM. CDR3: CASSFGGVVEYF. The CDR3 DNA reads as TGTGCCAGCAGTTTCGGGGGAGTCGTAGAGTATTTT.

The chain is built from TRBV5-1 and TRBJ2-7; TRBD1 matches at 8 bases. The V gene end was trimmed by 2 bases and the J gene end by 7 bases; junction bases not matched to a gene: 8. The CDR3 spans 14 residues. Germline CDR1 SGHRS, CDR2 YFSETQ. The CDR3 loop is CASSFGTGGNEQYF. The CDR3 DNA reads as TGCGCCAGCAGCTTCGGCACAGGGGGGAATGAGCAGTACTTC.

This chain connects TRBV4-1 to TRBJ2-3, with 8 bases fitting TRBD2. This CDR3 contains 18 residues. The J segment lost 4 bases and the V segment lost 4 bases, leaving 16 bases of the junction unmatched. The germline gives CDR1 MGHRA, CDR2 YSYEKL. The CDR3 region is CASSRGGLSGRSPDTQYF. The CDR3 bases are TGCGCCAGCAGCCGGGGGGGCCTGAGCGGGAGAAGCCCAGATACGCAGTATTTT.

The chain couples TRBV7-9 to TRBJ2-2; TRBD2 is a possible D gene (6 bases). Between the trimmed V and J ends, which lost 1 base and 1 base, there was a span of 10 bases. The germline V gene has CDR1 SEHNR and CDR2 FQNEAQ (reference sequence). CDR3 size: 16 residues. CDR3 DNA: TGTGCCAGCAGCTTAGGGGGTAGCGGGAACACCGGGGAGCTGTTTTTT. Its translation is CASSLGGSGNTGELFF. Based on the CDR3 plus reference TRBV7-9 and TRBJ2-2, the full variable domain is DTGVSQNPRHKITKRGQNVTFRCDPISEHNRLYWYRQTLGQGPEFLTYFQNEAQLEKSRLLSDRFSAERPKGSFSTLEIQRTEQGDSAMYLCASSLGGSGNTGELFFGEGSRLTVL.

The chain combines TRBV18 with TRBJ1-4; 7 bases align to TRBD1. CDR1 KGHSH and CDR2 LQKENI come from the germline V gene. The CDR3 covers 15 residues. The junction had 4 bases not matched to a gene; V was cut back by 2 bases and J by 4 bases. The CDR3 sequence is CASSPITGDNEKLFF. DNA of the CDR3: TGTGCCAGCTCACCAATCACAGGGGATAATGAAAAACTGTTTTTT.

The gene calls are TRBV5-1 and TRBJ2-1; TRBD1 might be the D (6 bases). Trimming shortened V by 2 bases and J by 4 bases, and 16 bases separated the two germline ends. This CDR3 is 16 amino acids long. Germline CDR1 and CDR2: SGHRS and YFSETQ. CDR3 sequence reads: CASSFRVRGLYNEQFF. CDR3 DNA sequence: TGCGCCAGCAGCTTTCGAGTCAGGGGTCTTTACAATGAGCAGTTCTTC.

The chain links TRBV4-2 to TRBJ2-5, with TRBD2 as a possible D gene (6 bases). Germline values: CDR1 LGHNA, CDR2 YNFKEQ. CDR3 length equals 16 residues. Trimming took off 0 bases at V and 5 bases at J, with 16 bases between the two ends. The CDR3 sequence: CASSQDGGAGRETQYF. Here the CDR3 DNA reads TGTGCCAGCAGCCAAGATGGAGGGGCAGGGAGGGAGACCCAGTACTTC.

The CDR3 loop is CASSRDIRGRPPEVFGYGYTF. In DNA form, the CDR3 reads TGTGCCAGCAGCCGAGATATCAGGGGGCGCCCCCCTGAAGTTTTTGGGTATGGCTACACCTTC. V and J are TRBV7-8 and TRBJ1-2; 8 nucleotides line up with TRBD1. Germline trimming cut 5 bases from V and 5 bases from J; bases unmatched to any gene: 28. CDR3 length: 21 amino acids. CDR1 is SGHVS, CDR2 FQNEAQ, per germline. The variable domain in full, with the rest retrieved from reference TRBV7-8 and TRBJ1-2, is GAGVSQSPRYKVAKRGQDVALRCDPISGHVSLFWYQQALGQGPEFLTYFQNEAQLDKSGLPSDRFFAERPEGSVSTLKIQRTQQEDSAVYLCASSRDIRGRPPEVFGYGYTFGSGTRLTVV.

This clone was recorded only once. CDR3 coding DNA: TGCGCCAGCAGCTTAAGCGGGGACACCGGGGAGCTGTTTTTT. Its protein is CASSLSGDTGELFF. The chain couples TRBV5-1 to TRBJ2-2, with 7 nucleotides matching TRBD2. V lost 2 bases and J lost 3; bases outside the gene matches: 1. The CDR3 totals 14 residues. CDR1 SGHRS and CDR2 YFSETQ come from the germline V gene.

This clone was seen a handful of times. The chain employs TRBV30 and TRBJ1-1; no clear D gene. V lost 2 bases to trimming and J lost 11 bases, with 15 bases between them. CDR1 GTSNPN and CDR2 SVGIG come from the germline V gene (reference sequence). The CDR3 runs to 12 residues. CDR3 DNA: TGTGCCTGGAGTACACGGAGTAGGGAGGCTTTCTTT. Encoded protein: CAWSTRSREAFF.

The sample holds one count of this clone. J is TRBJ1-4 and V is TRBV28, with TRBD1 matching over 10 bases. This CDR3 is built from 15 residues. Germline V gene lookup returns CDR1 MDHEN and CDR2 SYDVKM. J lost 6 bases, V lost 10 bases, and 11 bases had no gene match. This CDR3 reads CATRSGDRGHEKLFF. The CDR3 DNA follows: TGTGCCACCCGGTCCGGGGACAGGGGCCATGAAAAACTGTTTTTT.

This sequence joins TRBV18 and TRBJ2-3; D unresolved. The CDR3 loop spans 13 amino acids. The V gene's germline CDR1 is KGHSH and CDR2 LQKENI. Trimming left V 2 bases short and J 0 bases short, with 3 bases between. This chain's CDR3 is CASSPGSTDTQYF. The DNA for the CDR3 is TGTGCCAGCTCACCAGGCAGCACAGATACGCAGTATTTT.

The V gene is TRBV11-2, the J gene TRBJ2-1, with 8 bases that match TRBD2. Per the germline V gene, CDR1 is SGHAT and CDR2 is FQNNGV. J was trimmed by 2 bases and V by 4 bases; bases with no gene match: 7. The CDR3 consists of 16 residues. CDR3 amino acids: CASSSHGGVPYNEQFF. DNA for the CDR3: TGTGCCAGCAGCTCACACGGGGGGGTACCCTACAATGAGCAGTTCTTC. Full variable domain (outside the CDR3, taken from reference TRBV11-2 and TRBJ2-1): EAGVAQSPRYKIIEKRQSVAFWCNPISGHATLYWYQQILGQGPKLLIQFQNNGVVDDSQLPKDRFSAERLKGVDSTLKIQPAKLEDSAVYLCASSSHGGVPYNEQFFGPGTRLTVL.

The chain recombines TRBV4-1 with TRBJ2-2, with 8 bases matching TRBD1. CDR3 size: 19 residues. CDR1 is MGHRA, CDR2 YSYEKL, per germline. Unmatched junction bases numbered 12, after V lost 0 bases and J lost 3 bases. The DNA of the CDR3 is TGCGCCAGCAGCCAAGATATGATCTGGGGGACAGGTGACACCGGGGAGCTGTTTTTT. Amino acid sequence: CASSQDMIWGTGDTGELFF.